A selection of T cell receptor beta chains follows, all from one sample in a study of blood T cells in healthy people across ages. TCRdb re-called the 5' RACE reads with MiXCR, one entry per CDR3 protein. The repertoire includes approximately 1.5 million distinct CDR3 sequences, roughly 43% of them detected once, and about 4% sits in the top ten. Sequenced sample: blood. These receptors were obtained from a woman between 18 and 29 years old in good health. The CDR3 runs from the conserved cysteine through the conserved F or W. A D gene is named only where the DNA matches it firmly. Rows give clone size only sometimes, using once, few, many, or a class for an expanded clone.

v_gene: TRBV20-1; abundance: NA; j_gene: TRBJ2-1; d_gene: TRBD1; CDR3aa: CSADGQGLWNEQFF; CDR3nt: TGCAGTGCGGACGGACAGGGTCTCTGGAATGAGCAGTTCTTC
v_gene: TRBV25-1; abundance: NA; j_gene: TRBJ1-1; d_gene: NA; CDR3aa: CASSDLGTTEAFF; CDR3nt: TGTGCCAGCAGTGATCTGGGGACCACTGAAGCTTTCTTT
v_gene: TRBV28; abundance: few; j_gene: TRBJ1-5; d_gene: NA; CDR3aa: CASRGDAHQPQHF; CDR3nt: TGTGCCAGCAGGGGGGATGCGCATCAGCCCCAGCATTTT
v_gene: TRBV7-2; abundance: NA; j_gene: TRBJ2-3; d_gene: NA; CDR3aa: CASSPNRASTDTQYF; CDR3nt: TGTGCCAGCAGCCCAAACAGGGCCAGCACAGATACGCAGTATTTT
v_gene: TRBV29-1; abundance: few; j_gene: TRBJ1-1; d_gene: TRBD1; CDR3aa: CSVASPFQGATFF; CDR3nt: TGCAGCGTTGCCTCACCGTTTCAGGGGGCAACTTTCTTT
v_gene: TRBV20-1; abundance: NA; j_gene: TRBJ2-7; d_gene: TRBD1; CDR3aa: CSARTGLTYEQYF; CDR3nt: TGCAGTGCTAGGACAGGGTTAACCTACGAGCAGTACTTC
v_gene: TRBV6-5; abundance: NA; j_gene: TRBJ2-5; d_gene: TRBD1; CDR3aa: CASSRRDRAQETQYF; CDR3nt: TGTGCCAGCAGTCGCCGGGACAGGGCACAAGAGACCCAGTACTTC
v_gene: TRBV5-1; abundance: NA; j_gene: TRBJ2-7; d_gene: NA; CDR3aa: CASSPGGGSLAYEQYF; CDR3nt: TGCGCCAGCAGCCCGGGGGGCGGGAGTTTAGCCTACGAGCAGTACTTC
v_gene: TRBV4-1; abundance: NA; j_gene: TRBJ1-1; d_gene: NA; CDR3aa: CASSQGYADTEAFF; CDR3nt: TGCGCCAGCAGCCAAGGCTATGCGGACACTGAAGCTTTCTTT
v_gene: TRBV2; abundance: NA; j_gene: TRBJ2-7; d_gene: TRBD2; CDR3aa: CASSTSGGVEQYF; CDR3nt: TGTGCCAGCAGTACTAGCGGGGGGGTTGAGCAGTACTTC